What follows are 17 T cell receptor beta chains derived from one specimen sequenced in a study of blood T cell repertoires in COVID-19. Produced via immunoSEQ multiplex PCR; TCRdb's table is partial and in-frame only. The sample carries over 100,000 clones, 75% to 90% recorded once. Sequenced input: peripheral blood. These receptors were taken from a man in his sixties with COVID-19, enrolled during active disease.

V is TRBV3-1 (or the pseudogene TRBV3-2) and J is TRBJ1-2; no reliable D call. This CDR3 spans 16 amino acids. Germline V gives CDR1 LGHDT, CDR2 YNNKEL (reference sequence). The V and J ends lost 2 bases and 2 bases respectively, with 15 bases between them. CDR3 amino acids: CASSQLTAGLNYGYTF. The CDR3, as DNA: TGTGCCAGCAGCCAACTCACAGCCGGTTTAAACTATGGCTACACCTTC.

CDR3 DNA sequence: TGTGCCAGCAGCTTAGGGGGGACAGGGTATGTCGAGCAGTACTTC. This codes for CASSLGGTGYVEQYF. The chain carries TRBV11-2 and TRBJ2-7; TRBD1 matches 9 bases. Per the germline V gene, CDR1 is SGHAT and CDR2 is FQNNGV. V was pared by 1 base and J by 6 bases, with 7 bases of the junction left unmatched. The CDR3 is 15 residues long.

This rearrangement joins TRBV5-4 to TRBJ2-2; D remains unclear. The CDR3 is 14 amino acids. Germline loops: CDR1 SGHNT, CDR2 YYREEE (reference sequence). Deletions cut 4 bases from V and 1 base from J, with 8 bases between. The CDR3 protein is CASSPRQNTGELFF. The CDR3 DNA reads TGTGCCAGCAGCCCACGACAGAACACCGGGGAGCTGTTTTTT.

In its sample, this clone was seen once. In the same sample, other DNA sequences code for this CDR3. The gene calls are TRBV5-1 and TRBJ1-1; 9 bases agree with TRBD1. This CDR3 spans 15 amino acids. The trim removed 2 bases at V and 3 bases at J, leaving 5 bases unmatched. CDR1 and CDR2 (germline): SGHRS, YFSETQ. The CDR3 region has the DNA TGCGCCAGCAGCTTACAGGGGGCTAGGGACACTGAAGCTTTCTTT. This encodes CASSLQGARDTEAFF.

The chain has TRBV3-1 (or the pseudogene TRBV3-2) and TRBJ2-5, with TRBD2 matching over 9 bases. This CDR3 comprises 16 residues. Germline CDR1 and CDR2: LGHDT and YNNKEL (reference sequence). The ends lost 2 bases at V and 3 bases at J; junction bases unmatched: 7. The CDR3 spells CASSQWGGGAEETQYF. The CDR3 DNA is TGTGCCAGCAGCCAATGGGGCGGGGGGGCGGAAGAGACCCAGTACTTC.

The chain employs TRBV18 and TRBJ2-1, with 10 nucleotides matching TRBD1. The CDR3 runs to 20 residues. V shed 2 bases and J 0 bases; nucleotides not matched to a gene: 13. Per germline, CDR1 KGHSH and CDR2 LQKENI. The CDR3 nucleotides are TGTGCCAGCTCACCAGGGACAGGGGCCACCATAACGCACTCCTACAATGAGCAGTTCTTC. It encodes CASSPGTGATITHSYNEQFF.

The rearrangement joins TRBV5-1 to TRBJ1-4, with D possibly matching TRBD1 (6 bases). Germline V gene lookup returns CDR1 SGHRS and CDR2 YFSETQ. The CDR3 has 20 amino acids. V was shortened by 5 bases and J by 0 bases, with 26 bases between the two germline ends. CDR3 DNA sequence: TGCGCCAGCAGTTATATCGCCGGGACACGACTTCAATCAACTAATGAAAAACTGTTTTTT. Translating it yields CASSYIAGTRLQSTNEKLFF.

The chain carries TRBV2 and TRBJ1-1; no reliable D call. The germline V gene has CDR1 SNHLY and CDR2 FYNNEI. This CDR3 comprises 14 residues. Trimming shortened V by 4 bases and J by 10 bases, and 19 bases separated the two germline ends. CDR3 sequence: CASSADPGLPRAFF. The CDR3 nucleotides read TGTGCCAGCAGTGCGGACCCTGGACTGCCTCGAGCTTTCTTT. Full variable domain (remainder filled in from reference TRBV2 and TRBJ1-1): EPEVTQTPSHQVTQMGQEVILRCVPISNHLYFYWYRQILGQKVEFLVSFYNNEISEKSEIFDDQFSVERPDGSNFTLKIRSTKLEDSAMYFCASSADPGLPRAFFGQGTRLTVV.

V is TRBV6-2 or TRBV6-3 and J is TRBJ1-3; no firm D call. Germline loops: CDR1 MNHEY, CDR2 SVGEGT. V was pared by 2 bases and J by 4 bases, with 3 bases between. The CDR3 extends over 12 amino acids. The CDR3 sequence is CASSYEGNTIYF. DNA for the CDR3: TGTGCCAGCAGTTACGAGGGAAACACCATATATTTT.

The chain joins TRBV7-9 to TRBJ1-2; TRBD1 aligns across 7 bases. Germline V lookup: CDR1 SEHNR, CDR2 FQNEAQ (reference sequence). The CDR3 length is 15 residues. V shed 5 bases and J 8 bases; nucleotides not matched to a gene: 14. CDR3 sequence reads: CASSPLSRGDTGYTF. As DNA, the CDR3 is TGTGCCAGCAGCCCTTTATCCAGGGGGGACACGGGCTACACCTTC.

V gene TRBV11-2 combines with J gene TRBJ2-3, with 10 bases matching TRBD2. V shed 4 bases and J 5 bases; nucleotides not matched to a gene: 12. Per germline, CDR1 SGHAT and CDR2 FQNNGV. This CDR3 is 17 amino acids long. In nucleotides, the CDR3 is TGTGCCAGCAGCTCGATCCTGCTAGCGGGGGCTAGAGATACGCAGTATTTT. Its translation is CASSSILLAGARDTQYF. Supplemented by reference TRBV11-2 and TRBJ2-3, the full variable domain reads EAGVAQSPRYKIIEKRQSVAFWCNPISGHATLYWYQQILGQGPKLLIQFQNNGVVDDSQLPKDRFSAERLKGVDSTLKIQPAKLEDSAVYLCASSSILLAGARDTQYFGPGTRLTVL.

V gene TRBV5-1 combines with J gene TRBJ1-1; tentative D call: TRBD1 (6 bases). This CDR3 spans 15 amino acids. Germline assignment: CDR1 SGHRS and CDR2 YFSETQ. The V and J ends lost 10 bases and 3 bases respectively, with 22 bases between them. The DNA for the CDR3 is TGCGCCGGCACAACAGGGCTCATAGGGGACACTGAAGCTTTCTTT. Amino acid sequence: CAGTTGLIGDTEAFF.

CDR3 amino acids: CASSFSNGGYTF. The CDR3 DNA is TGTGCCAGCAGTTTCTCCAACGGGGGCTACACCTTC. This chain joins TRBV28 and TRBJ1-2; no clear D gene. Germline CDR1 reads MDHEN; CDR2 reads SYDVKM. Trimming left V 3 bases short and J 8 bases short, with 10 bases between. This CDR3 spans 12 amino acids.

V is TRBV9 and J is TRBJ1-5, with 8 bases identical to TRBD1. V dropped 8 bases and J dropped 1; count of bases not matched to a gene: 8. Germline V gene sequence: CDR1 SGDLS, CDR2 YYNGEE. The CDR3 sequence is 15 residues long. In DNA, the CDR3 is TGTGCCAGTGGGAGGACAGGGAAAAGCAATCAGCCCCAGCATTTT. Its translation is CASGRTGKSNQPQHF. Complete variable domain (other parts from reference TRBV9 and TRBJ1-5): DSGVTQTPKHLITATGQRVTLRCSPRSGDLSVYWYQQSLDQGLQFLIQYYNGEERAKGNILERFSAQQFPDLHSELNLSSLELGDSALYFCASGRTGKSNQPQHFGDGTRLSIL.

This chain links TRBV7-9 with TRBJ1-4, with D perhaps matching TRBD1 (5 bases). Germline values: CDR1 SEHNR, CDR2 FQNEAQ (reference sequence). The CDR3 extends over 14 amino acids. Trimming took 5 bases from V and 3 from J, leaving 10 bases between them. The CDR3: CASSDWGANEKLFF. The CDR3 nucleotides read TGTGCCAGCAGCGATTGGGGGGCTAATGAAAAACTGTTTTTT.

The V gene is TRBV6-2 or TRBV6-3, the J gene TRBJ2-1; 16 positions match TRBD2. The CDR3 contains 18 residues. With V trimmed by 6 bases and J by 8 bases, 13 bases remained unmatched. The germline CDR1 and CDR2 sequences are MNHEY and SVGEGT. CDR3 in amino acids: CASSKGLAGGPSIDEQFF. CDR3 nucleotides: TGTGCCAGCAGCAAGGGACTAGCGGGGGGGCCGTCCATCGATGAGCAGTTCTTC.

Only one count was recorded for this clone. The V gene is TRBV5-1, the J gene TRBJ1-4; D may be TRBD1 (6 bases). V gave up 0 bases and J gave up 6 bases, with 12 bases separating them. CDR1 is SGHRS, CDR2 YFSETQ, per germline. The CDR3 has 15 residues. The chain's CDR3 is CASSLGGRRDEKLFF. The CDR3 DNA sequence: TGCGCCAGCAGCTTGGGGGGGCGGAGAGATGAAAAACTGTTTTTT.